A selection of T cell receptor beta chains follows, all from one sample in a study of OX40 agonist ivuxolimab in advanced cancers. Using immunoSEQ multiplex PCR, the repertoire was profiled, and TCRdb retains in-frame clones only, with some absent. The repertoire includes about 48,000 clones, 80% to 85% of them detected once, and 7.3% sits in the top ten. Sequencing used CD4+ or CD8+ T cells sorted from blood, obtained in a trial of the OX40 agonist ivuxolimab. These receptors were collected from an adult with an advanced solid tumor such as melanoma, head and neck, liver or kidney cancer. Each CDR3 is given with its conserved first and last residue. Each record gives: J gene, clone size, D gene, V gene, CDR3 protein, CDR3 DNA. D genes are given only for firm matches. Part of the rows lack a size; the others show once, few, many or a class for expanded clones.

TRBJ2-5 | NA | NA | TRBV19 | CASSSGLRETQYF | TGTGCCAGTAGTTCGGGACTGAGAGAGACCCAGTACTTC
TRBJ2-5 | few | TRBD1 | TRBV12-5 | CASGLPGTAETQYF | TGTGCTAGTGGTTTGCCTGGGACAGCAGAGACCCAGTACTTC
TRBJ2-7 | NA | NA | TRBV21-1 | CASGLGTGGTYEQYF | TGTGCCAGCGGGCTCGGGACAGGGGGGACCTACGAGCAGTACTTC
TRBJ1-1 | few | NA | TRBV9 | CASSVAVNTEAFF | TGTGCCAGCAGCGTAGCTGTAAACACTGAAGCTTTCTTT
TRBJ1-1 | few | TRBD1 | TRBV2 | CASNTIRDRGAEAFF | TGTGCCAGCAACACGATCCGGGACAGGGGAGCTGAAGCTTTCTTT
TRBJ2-1 | NA | NA | TRBV7-2 | CASSLGRTDNEQFF | TGTGCCAGCAGCTTAGGTAGAACAGACAATGAGCAGTTCTTC
TRBJ2-5 | NA | NA | TRBV7-2 | CASSLSASQETQYF | TGTGCCAGCAGCTTATCGGCGAGTCAAGAGACCCAGTACTTC
TRBJ1-5 | NA | NA | TRBV18 | CASSPGRDQPQHF | TGTGCCAGCTCACCAGGACGGGATCAGCCCCAGCATTTT
TRBJ1-5 | NA | TRBD1 | TRBV19 | CASNQGAGQPQHF | TGTGCCAGTAATCAGGGGGCTGGTCAGCCCCAGCATTTT
TRBJ2-2 | NA | NA | TRBV5-1 | CASGRDTETGELFF | TGCGCCAGTGGCCGGGACACCGAAACCGGGGAGCTGTTTTTT
TRBJ2-2 | NA | NA | TRBV9 | CASSVAAGIGGELFF | TGTGCCAGCAGCGTAGCGGCAGGGATCGGCGGGGAGCTGTTTTTT
TRBJ1-3 | NA | NA | TRBV5-1 | CASSLEGGKGNTIYF | TGCGCCAGCAGTTTGGAAGGGGGAAAAGGAAACACCATATATTTT
TRBJ1-2 | NA | NA | TRBV6-6 | CASSYSGLAGYTF | TGTGCCAGCAGTTACTCGGGGTTAGCCGGCTACACCTTC
TRBJ2-1 | few | NA | TRBV19 | CASSTGGGFGRRPGGEQFF | TGTGCCAGTAGTACAGGGGGCGGTTTCGGCCGAAGGCCGGGGGGTGAGCAGTTCTTC
TRBJ2-3 | NA | NA | TRBV29-1 | CSATPGGGTDTQYF | TGCAGCGCGACCCCAGGGGGGGGCACAGATACGCAGTATTTT
TRBJ2-7 | NA | TRBD2 | TRBV4-1 | CASSPSGGGRNEQYF | TGCGCCAGCAGCCCCTCGGGGGGGGGTAGGAACGAGCAGTACTTC
TRBJ1-2 | few | NA | TRBV10-2 | CASSEGLGFGGYTF | TGCGCCAGCAGTGAGGGTCTGGGGTTCGGAGGCTACACCTTC
TRBJ2-7 | NA | NA | TRBV7-6 | CASSGDFSYEQYF | TGTGCCAGCAGCGGCGACTTCTCCTACGAGCAGTACTTC
TRBJ1-5 | NA | NA | TRBV6-5 | CASSPTRAQPQHF | TGTGCCAGCAGTCCGACCAGAGCTCAGCCCCAGCATTTT
TRBJ1-5 | NA | NA | TRBV28 | CASRAGYSNQPQHF | TGTGCCAGCCGGGCTGGTTATAGCAATCAGCCCCAGCATTTT
TRBJ2-1 | NA | TRBD2 | TRBV2 | CASSDGGSSYNEQFF | TGTGCCAGCAGTGACGGGGGGAGCTCCTACAATGAGCAGTTCTTC
TRBJ1-2 | NA | NA | TRBV19 | CASSQTLQGGKNYGYTF | TGTGCCAGTAGTCAAACCCTACAGGGAGGAAAGAACTATGGCTACACCTTC
TRBJ2-7 | NA | NA | TRBV19 | CASSIWGPTYEQYF | TGTGCCAGTAGTATCTGGGGGCCAACCTACGAGCAGTACTTC
TRBJ1-5 | NA | NA | TRBV5-4 | CASSVDSSNQPQHF | TGTGCCAGCAGCGTAGACAGTAGCAATCAGCCCCAGCATTTT
TRBJ2-2 | NA | TRBD2 | TRBV2 | CASSELGLTNTGELFF | TGTGCCAGCAGTGAATTGGGACTAACGAACACCGGGGAGCTGTTTTTT
TRBJ2-7 | once | NA | TRBV10-3 | CAISERGETHEQYF | TGTGCCATCAGTGAAAGGGGGGAGACCCACGAGCAGTACTTC
TRBJ2-1 | NA | NA | TRBV7-2 | CASSLEQEQTNEQFF | TGTGCCAGCAGCTTAGAACAGGAACAAACCAATGAGCAGTTCTTC
TRBJ2-7 | NA | TRBD2 | TRBV12-5 | CASGPTSGPHYEQYF | TGTGCTAGTGGCCCTACTAGCGGTCCCCACTACGAGCAGTACTTC
TRBJ2-1 | once | NA | TRBV11-2 | CASSLGGQYNEQFF | TGTGCCAGCAGCTTAGGGGGGCAGTACAATGAGCAGTTCTTC
TRBJ2-1 | NA | TRBD2 | TRBV5-1 | CASSLEASGLQFF | TGCGCCAGCAGCTTGGAGGCTAGCGGGTTACAGTTCTTC
TRBJ1-1 | NA | NA | TRBV5-1 | CASSSGQENTEAFF | TGCGCCAGCAGCTCGGGACAAGAGAACACTGAAGCTTTCTTT